These T cell receptor beta chains were read from a single sample in a study of OX40 agonist ivuxolimab in advanced cancers. Libraries were prepared by immunoSEQ multiplex PCR; TCRdb keeps only in-frame clonotypes and omits some of them. Here the sample spans 40,000 or so clones, approximately 80% being singletons. The sequencing here drew on CD4+ or CD8+ T cells sorted from blood, taken in a trial of the OX40 agonist ivuxolimab. These TCRs come from an adult with an advanced solid tumor such as melanoma, head and neck, liver or kidney cancer. The CDR3 runs from the conserved cysteine through the conserved F or W. Fields, in order: J gene, V gene, clone size, CDR3 protein. The size entry is marked missing in some rows and otherwise reads once, few, many or a size class.

>TRBJ2-3|TRBV11-3|NA
CASSHHTSGSDTQYF
>TRBJ2-2|TRBV5-6|NA
CASSWGVNTGELFF
>TRBJ2-5|TRBV5-1|NA
CASTPHTAGETQYF
>TRBJ1-1|TRBV18|once
CASSPTGMNTEAFF
>TRBJ2-1|TRBV7-2|NA
CASSLPPAGYNEQFF
>TRBJ2-7|TRBV7-8|NA
CASSLVLAVGPGEYEQYF
>TRBJ2-2|TRBV9|NA
CASRGDRGSGELFF
>TRBJ2-5|TRBV6-5|NA
CASSYGTRGETQYF
>TRBJ1-5|TRBV27|NA
CASSLWGQPQHF
>TRBJ1-1|TRBV2|NA
CASSATDRINTEAFF
>TRBJ1-2|TRBV25-1|few
CASRSRDYGYTF
>TRBJ1-5|TRBV7-8|NA
CASSQFGNQPQHF
>TRBJ2-1|TRBV30|NA
CAWRISVGEQFF
>TRBJ2-7|TRBV27|NA
CASSLSGLVGEQYF
>TRBJ2-3|TRBV11-2|NA
CASSFGSSSTDTQYF
>TRBJ1-2|TRBV30|few
CAWSIGWAGGHGYTF
>TRBJ2-2|TRBV6-5|NA
CASSYSRVPGELFF
>TRBJ1-1|TRBV29-1|NA
CSSRQPRGGTEAFF
>TRBJ2-3|TRBV7-9|NA
CASSSEPDTQYF
>TRBJ2-1|TRBV6-4|NA
CASSDFSGSSYNEQFF
>TRBJ2-2|TRBV4-3|few
CASSQDSNLNTGELFF
>TRBJ2-1|TRBV4-3|NA
CASSPRGLAGLNEQFF
>TRBJ1-1|TRBV27|NA
CASSLSFGVNTEAFF
>TRBJ1-5|TRBV6-5|NA
CASSNLNQPQHF
>TRBJ2-3|TRBV27|NA
CASSLLGTSWDTQYF
>TRBJ2-3|TRBV19|NA
CASSIEDHTDTQYF
>TRBJ2-7|TRBV6-6|NA
CASSPLAGGSYEQYF
>TRBJ2-6|TRBV5-1|NA
CASSSGTSGGASSGANVLTF
>TRBJ1-1|TRBV29-1|medium-sized
CSAAVGPDTEAFF
>TRBJ2-7|TRBV20-1|few
CSAPLSYEQYF
>TRBJ2-3|TRBV5-1|NA
CASSLAGGRGVKDTQYF
>TRBJ1-4|TRBV7-9|NA
CASSLTGGLTNEKLFF
>TRBJ2-7|TRBV7-2|NA
CASSFRLAGGREQYF
>TRBJ2-3|TRBV9|NA
CASGKARGGTDTQYF
>TRBJ2-5|TRBV5-8|NA
CASSFGTKDQETQYF
>NA|TRBV27|NA
CASSLKQLGGTLNYEQYF
>TRBJ2-7|TRBV5-4|once
CASSFGQRGSYEQYF
>TRBJ2-5|TRBV6-1|NA
CASSERGSGRAQETQYF
>TRBJ1-2|TRBV2|NA
CASSETGGNPNGYTF
>TRBJ2-1|TRBV9|few
CASSPGLVEISYNEQFF
>TRBJ2-1|TRBV7-8|NA
CASSPGTETSGSHEQFF
>NA|TRBV7-2|NA
CASSFLSGSHEQYF
>TRBJ1-3|TRBV18|once
CASSPPPGTVSGNTIYF
>TRBJ2-5|TRBV19|NA
CATKPRGVGGETQYF
>TRBJ1-2|TRBV10-3|NA
CAIEGTRGGGYTF
>TRBJ2-1|TRBV15|NA
CATSRDLQVNNEQFF
>TRBJ2-5|TRBV11-2|NA
CASSLGETQYF
>TRBJ2-1|TRBV27|NA
CASTGGSGNEQFF
>TRBJ2-7|TRBV7-7|medium-sized
CASSLGGQSYEQYF
>TRBJ2-3|TRBV4-3|NA
CASSQFLGGGTDTQYF
>TRBJ1-5|TRBV19|NA
CASTPTGAVQPQHF
>TRBJ2-2|TRBV27|once
CASSLGGGLGTGELFF
>TRBJ2-1|TRBV4-3|once
CASSPRDRGRDEQFF